The sample holds one count of the clone carrying this T cell receptor (beta chain). Clinical history reported by participants formed the basis on which cohorts were assigned. Germline lookup yields CDR1 MNHNS and CDR2 SASEGT. V shed 0 bases and J 2 bases; nucleotides not matched to a gene: 7. The CDR3 covers 17 residues. These data are taken from a study of blood T cell repertoires in COVID-19. Study as a whole: There were acute and convalescent COVID-19 samples, and they came from the United States, Italy and Spain.

Authors' methods: Researchers report that nucleated cell counts were estimated from reference gene primer amplification. TCRdb's table, derived via immunoSEQ multiplex PCR, lists solely in-frame clones and lacks some. V and J calls and clone size are those listed in that table; D and trimming were worked out from the DNA. Seen here are about 270,000 clones, roughly nine tenths observed once, and the top ten hold 1.9%. The receptor was derived from a woman aged 60 to 75 who had recovered from COVID-19. The chain employs TRBV6-1 and TRBJ2-5; 9 positions match TRBD2. Source material: PBMCs or T cells enriched from blood (not recorded which). The CDR3 nucleotides are TGTGCCAGCAGTGAAGCTTGGCTAGCGGGACTTCAAGAGACCCAGTACTTC. Translating gives CASSEAWLAGLQETQYF.